The clone carrying this T cell receptor beta chain was seen ten or more times. Antigen unknown. This sample is drawn from a study of regulatory T cells in long-lasting Graves disease. Overall study results and limits: Analysis covered peripheral blood alone, not thyroid tissue. With a small sample size, accuracy may have been reduced.

With iRepertoire HTBI primers and Arm-PCR of CDR3 regions, TCR beta libraries were built. Each CDR3 protein gets one entry after TCRdb re-called the multiplex PCR reads with MiXCR. The sample carries about 660,000 distinct CDR3 sequences, about 32% recorded once. The junction had 12 bases not matched to a gene; V was cut back by 5 bases and J by 5 bases. Germline V CDR1 and CDR2: DFQATT, SNEGSKA (reference sequence). The CDR3 is 14 amino acids. Time point indicated: persistent/refractory GD, antithyroid drugs over 5 years with positive TRAb. Construction of the TCR library relied on RNA isolated from PBMCs. Patients hailed from an endocrinology department in Xi'an, China.

The sample was peripheral blood mononuclear cells (PBMCs), taken when the disease was refractory, from a patient treated with antithyroid drugs. V is TRBV20-1 and J is TRBJ2-7; 7 bases are shared with TRBD2. This sequence was found in a female donor with Graves disease. As DNA, the CDR3 is TGCAGTGCTCTCACTAGCGACCGGGGCGACGAGCAGTACTTC. Its translation: CSALTSDRGDEQYF.